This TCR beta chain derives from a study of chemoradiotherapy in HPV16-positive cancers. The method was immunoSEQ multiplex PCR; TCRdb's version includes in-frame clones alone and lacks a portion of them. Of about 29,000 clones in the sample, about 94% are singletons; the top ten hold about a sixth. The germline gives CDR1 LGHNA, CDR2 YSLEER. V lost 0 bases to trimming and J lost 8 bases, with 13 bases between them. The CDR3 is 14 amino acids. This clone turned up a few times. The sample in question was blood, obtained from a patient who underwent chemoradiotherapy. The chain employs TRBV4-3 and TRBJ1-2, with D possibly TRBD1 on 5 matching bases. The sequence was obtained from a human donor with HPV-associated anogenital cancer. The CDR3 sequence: CASSQDRGRTGYTF. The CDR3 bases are TGCGCCAGCAGCCAAGATCGGGGCAGGACGGGCTACACCTTC.